This T cell receptor (beta chain) was identified during a study of blood T cell repertoires in COVID-19 (dated by TCRdb to the early 2020s). A note on the overall study: Samples from collaborators originated in the United States, Italy and Spain and spanned both the acute and convalescent phases of COVID-19. A freely available public database, intended as a resource for researchers studying the immune response to SARS-CoV-2, is where the repertoires were released. Nearly every sample came with metadata listing a de-identified subject ID, COVID-19 status, age in years and sex. The prospective study material was composed of cDNA or gDNA derived from T cells, B-cell-depleted T cells, or PBMCs. The samples were drawn from two sources: the first 160 participants of the ongoing ImmuneRACE study, and fewer than 1,500 subjects contributed by 6 global collaborators. HLA class I and class II types, where available, came from metadata supplied by the sample provider rather than from assay-based typing. The dataset comprised deeply sampled blood TCRbeta repertoires from subjects exposed to, actively infected with, or recovered from COVID-19. What the authors observed across the whole study: The quantity of clinical and demographic metadata differed by source and by participant and was supplied without curation.

Relative to germline, V is 7 bases shorter and J is 3 bases shorter, with 15 bases between their ends. According to the germline V gene, CDR1 reads MNHEY and CDR2 reads SVGAGI. The CDR3 sequence holds 14 residues, the cysteine and phenylalanine included. The only DNA kept is the CDR3, 42 bases in frame from the first base. As concerns this clone: Its antigen is still unknown. Base-call qualities are not available, and no considerably larger clone is one nucleotide away.

Each collaborating institution followed its own protocols to collect whole blood in K2EDTA tubes. For TCRbeta analysis, collaborator samples were shipped as frozen whole blood, as isolated PBMCs, or as DNA extracted from either sample type. The immunoSEQ Assay, a bias-controlled multiplex PCR, was used to amplify TCRbeta CDR3 regions from genomic DNA. The source study handled its data this way. The number of nucleated cells in each sample was estimated by amplification of reference gene primers within the assay. To quantify the absolute abundance of each unique TCRbeta CDR3 rearrangement, sequence reads were collapsed and filtered. For each sample, productive Simpson clonality was calculated as the square root of Simpson's diversity index over productive rearrangements. In TCRdb, the immuneACCESS table is reduced to in-frame sequences with V and J assigned. These tables do not hold every clone; where another copy was compared, an unresolved V gene accounts for under half, and the others remain unexplained. V and J calls and clone size are given by that table; D and trimming were obtained from the DNA. Present in this sample are 210,000 or so clones, 85% to 90% of which were seen just once. Together, the top ten hold 2% to 2.5% of the sample.

The sequencing input was peripheral blood. Rearrangement joined TRBV6-5 to TRBJ2-5; perhaps TRBD1 is the D gene, with 8 bases matching. The sequence was collected from a woman aged 50 to 60 with acute or convalescent COVID-19. The CDR3 has the sequence CASTLTGGEETQYF. The nucleotide sequence is TGTGCCAGCACCCTAACAGGGGGGGAAGAGACCCAGTACTTC.